This T cell receptor (beta chain) is from a study of T cells in women clearing cervical HPV infection. The protocol was immunoSEQ multiplex PCR, while the TCRdb copy is restricted to in-frame clones and leaves out a portion. The sample's table shows roughly 20,000 clones. On this clone itself: Its antigen is still unknown. The junction departs from the called germline gene at one end, perhaps through a read error. The read gets to within 3 residues of the CDR3 end, and the germline J gene fills in the rest. In the same sample, other DNA sequences code for this CDR3.

The CDR3 spans 17 residues. CDR1 is SSHAT, CDR2 FNYEAQ, per germline (reference sequence). Study outcomes and limitations: Associations may precede or follow infection; HPV-specific or memory T cells were not isolated.

All participants had a single incident cervical HPV16 infection, and prevalent HPV16 infections were excluded. This receptor was taken from a woman aged 18-70 years with a cervical HPV16 infection that either progressed to CIN3+ or cleared (not recorded which). The rearrangement links TRBV7-7 to TRBJ1-3, with 8 bases identical to TRBD1. The source material was blood buffy coat. CDR3 sequence: CASSLGQGRPNGNTIYF. The CDR3 DNA, read in part, is TGTGCTAGCAGCTTAGGACAGGGACGACCAAACGGAAACACA.